The rows below give T cell receptor beta chains drawn from one sample of a study of breast tumors, draining lymph nodes, adjacent tissues. TCRdb reprocessed the multiplex PCR reads with MiXCR, giving one entry per CDR3 protein. The repertoire holds 170,000 or so distinct CDR3 sequences, with roughly 30% as singletons. Sequenced sample: axillary lymph node tissue. Receptor source: a female donor with breast cancer. Some clones in this sample may be carry-over from other donors' samples. Each CDR3 is given with its conserved first and last residue. A D gene is named only where the DNA matches it firmly. The listing skips clone size in some rows; elsewhere it reads once, few, many or a size class.

.,TRBV3-1,.,TRBJ2-5,CASSQEGPLAGTQETQCF,TGTGCCAGCAGCCAAGAAGGCCCCCTGGCGGGTACCCAAGAGACCCAGTGCTTC
many,TRBV20-1,.,TRBJ2-3,CSARGSSATDTQYF,TGCAGTGCCCGAGGCTCTAGCGCTACAGATACGCAGTATTTT
.,TRBV20-1,TRBD1,TRBJ2-5,CSARDSQGVGETQYF,TGCAGTGCTAGAGATTCCCAGGGGGTCGGGGAGACCCAGTACTTC
.,TRBV6-5,.,TRBJ1-1,CASRYGGRAFF,TGTGCCAGCAGGTATGGAGGTAGAGCTTTCTTT
many,TRBV7-2,.,TRBJ1-6,CASSLGVGQMSSYNSPLHF,TGTGCCAGCAGCTTAGGGGTCGGGCAGATGAGCTCCTATAATTCACCCCTCCACTTT
many,TRBV24-1,TRBD2,TRBJ2-7,CATSEAGGGSYEQYF,TGTGCCACCAGCGAGGCGGGGGGCGGCTCCTACGAGCAGTACTTC
many,TRBV18,.,TRBJ2-7,CASSPPARAYEQYF,TGTGCCAGCTCACCACCGGCCAGAGCCTACGAGCAGTACTTC
many,TRBV15,.,TRBJ2-7,CATSPEMGPLYEQYF,TGTGCCACGAGCCCCGAAATGGGTCCCCTGTACGAGCAGTACTTC
.,TRBV12-3/TRBV12-4,.,TRBJ1-3,CASSLKAPTETSGNTIYF,TGTGCCAGCAGCTTAAAGGCCCCTACAGAGACCTCTGGAAACACCATATATTTT
many,TRBV7-9,.,TRBJ2-1,CASSLASVDEQFF,TGTGCCAGCAGCTTAGCTAGCGTCGATGAGCAGTTCTTC
many,TRBV4-1,TRBD2,TRBJ2-1,CASSQEGSGGLNEQFF,TGCGCCAGCAGCCAAGAAGGTAGCGGGGGGCTAAATGAGCAGTTCTTC
.,TRBV2,TRBD1,TRBJ1-6,CASKKGQGAMVSPLHF,TGTGCCAGCAAGAAGGGACAGGGCGCGATGGTTTCACCCCTCCACTTT
many,TRBV19,TRBD1,TRBJ1-5,CASSLRTGNTYSNQPQHF,TGTGCCAGTAGTCTTCGGACAGGGAACACCTATAGCAATCAGCCCCAGCATTTT
.,TRBV20-1,.,TRBJ1-1,CSARAGVGAGTEAFF,TGCAGTGCTAGAGCGGGGGTGGGCGCAGGCACTGAAGCTTTCTTT
.,TRBV29-1,.,TRBJ2-6,CSVDLTSGVNVLTF,TGCAGCGTTGATTTAACCTCGGGGGTCAACGTCCTGACTTTC
.,TRBV7-9,TRBD1,TRBJ2-7,CASSPSGTASSYEQYF,TGTGCCAGCTCCCCTTCCGGGACAGCAAGCTCCTACGAGCAGTACTTC
many,TRBV19,TRBD1,TRBJ2-2,CASTQGQYTGELFF,TGTGCCAGTACCCAGGGACAGTACACCGGGGAGCTGTTTTTT
many,TRBV7-3,.,TRBJ2-2,CASSPGQASGGELFF,TGTGCCAGCAGCCCTGGACAGGCTAGCGGCGGGGAGCTGTTTTTT
.,TRBV6-5,.,TRBJ1-1,CASRTITNTEAFF,TGTGCCAGCAGGACAATAACGAACACTGAAGCTTTCTTT
few,TRBV5-6,.,TRBJ1-1,CASSLVLGRTEAFF,TGTGCCAGCAGCTTGGTCTTGGGGCGAACTGAAGCTTTCTTT
many,TRBV15,TRBD1,TRBJ1-2,CATSRAGQLYGYTF,TGTGCCACCAGCAGAGCGGGACAGCTCTATGGCTACACCTTC
many,TRBV7-3,.,TRBJ1-3,CASSLEGPGPGNTIYF,TGTGCCAGCAGCTTGGAGGGGCCGGGGCCCGGAAACACCATATATTTT
.,TRBV29-1,TRBD2,TRBJ2-2,CSVEGGGGPNTGELFF,TGCAGCGTTGAGGGTGGGGGGGGACCGAACACCGGGGAGCTGTTTTTT
many,TRBV4-1,.,TRBJ1-5,CASSPLGPHQPQHF,TGCGCCAGCAGCCCTTTGGGCCCCCATCAGCCCCAGCATTTT
.,TRBV7-9,.,TRBJ1-1,CASSLGTVQAEAFF,TGTGCCAGCAGCTTAGGAACAGTCCAGGCTGAAGCTTTCTTT
few,TRBV5-6,.,TRBJ2-5,CASSLVQTWGQYF,TGTGCCAGCAGCTTGGTCCAGACCTGGGGCCAGTACTTC
few,TRBV6-2/TRBV6-3,TRBD2,TRBJ2-3,CASSYLSGVSDTQYF,TGTGCCAGCAGTTATCTTAGCGGGGTTTCAGATACGCAGTATTTT
many,TRBV5-5,TRBD1,TRBJ1-6,CASSPGDRVSSPLHF,TGTGCCAGCAGTCCCGGGGACAGGGTTAGCTCACCCCTCCACTTT
once,TRBV29-1,.,TRBJ2-5,CSGGMAQYF,TGCAGCGGGGGCATGGCCCAGTACTTC
.,TRBV12-3/TRBV12-4,.,TRBJ2-2,CASSLAAAGELFF,TGTGCCAGCAGTTTAGCCGCGGCAGGGGAGCTGTTTTTT
few,TRBV4-1,.,TRBJ2-1,CASSQEGRAYNEQFF,TGCGCCAGCAGCCAAGAGGGGCGGGCTTACAATGAGCAGTTCTTC
.,TRBV10-3,.,TRBJ1-1,CAISAHLAGEGSTEAFF,TGTGCCATCAGTGCCCACCTAGCGGGGGAAGGTAGCACAGAAGCTTTCTTT
.,TRBV27,TRBD2,TRBJ2-3,CASSYNRGLAGRDTQYF,TGTGCCAGCAGTTATAACCGCGGACTAGCAGGGAGGGATACGCAGTATTTT
many,TRBV12-3/TRBV12-4,.,TRBJ2-5,CASSLGFGETQYF,TGTGCCAGCAGTTTGGGCTTTGGGGAGACCCAGTACTTC
many,TRBV2,.,TRBJ1-4,CASSPGHSNEKLFF,TGTGCCAGCAGCCCCGGACACTCTAATGAAAAACTGTTTTTT
many,TRBV29-1,.,TRBJ1-2,CSTPSDRNYGYTF,TGCAGCACCCCGTCCGACAGGAACTATGGCTACACCTTC
many,TRBV7-9,.,TRBJ2-7,CASSLQAGKSYEQYF,TGTGCCAGCAGCTTACAGGCAGGGAAGTCGTACGAGCAGTACTTC
.,TRBV3-1,.,TRBJ2-7,CASSQETGNEQYF,TGTGCCAGCAGCCAAGAAACTGGTAACGAGCAGTACTTC
many,TRBV12-3/TRBV12-4,.,TRBJ2-7,CASTYRTGREEQYF,TGTGCCAGCACCTATAGGACCGGACGGGAGGAGCAGTACTTC
many,TRBV19,.,TRBJ1-2,CASSPYQRPGHYGYTF,TGTGCCAGTAGTCCCTATCAGAGGCCGGGGCACTATGGCTACACCTTC
many,TRBV5-5,.,TRBJ2-7,CASSEGTGTYYEQYF,TGTGCCAGCAGCGAAGGAACCGGGACCTACTACGAGCAGTACTTC
few,TRBV6-5,TRBD1,TRBJ1-2,CASSHSIGTGYGYTF,TGTGCCAGCAGTCACTCCATAGGGACAGGGTATGGCTACACCTTC
.,TRBV7-2,TRBD2,TRBJ2-2,CASSPFSGRANTGELFF,TGTGCCAGCAGCCCCTTTAGCGGGAGGGCGAACACCGGGGAGCTGTTTTTT
many,TRBV12-3/TRBV12-4,.,TRBJ2-7,CASSLDTYEQYF,TGTGCCAGCAGTTTAGACACCTACGAGCAGTACTTC
.,TRBV6-6,.,TRBJ1-5,CASSEGMAGGNSNQPQHF,TGTGCCAGCAGTGAAGGCATGGCTGGGGGGAATAGCAATCAGCCCCAGCATTTT
many,TRBV5-8,.,TRBJ2-5,CASSQVPVRLIETQYF,TGTGCCAGCAGCCAGGTGCCCGTTCGATTAATAGAGACCCAGTACTTC
few,TRBV12-1,.,TRBJ2-1,CASSFARELAAGADEQFF,TGTGCCAGCAGCTTTGCGCGGGAGTTGGCGGCCGGGGCGGATGAGCAGTTCTTC
few,TRBV6-5,TRBD1,TRBJ1-2,CASSHSWRGPSRVYGYTF,TGTGCCAGCAGTCACTCGTGGAGGGGGCCGTCTCGTGTCTATGGCTACACCTTC
.,TRBV27,TRBD2,TRBJ2-1,CATLAENGGLATQFF,TGTGCCACCCTCGCGGAGAACGGAGGACTAGCCACGCAGTTCTTC
.,TRBV6-5,TRBD1,TRBJ2-2,CASSHGGQGSGELFF,TGTGCCAGCAGTCACGGTGGACAGGGTAGCGGGGAGCTGTTTTTT
few,TRBV6-2/TRBV6-3,.,TRBJ2-3,CASTILRGPQYF,TGTGCCAGCACCATACTCCGGGGCCCGCAGTATTTT
many,TRBV11-3,TRBD2,TRBJ2-1,CASSLGRGEDNEQFF,TGTGCCAGCAGTTTAGGGAGGGGCGAGGACAATGAGCAGTTCTTC
many,TRBV27,.,TRBJ2-7,CASSLFAAGAYEQYF,TGTGCCAGCAGTTTATTTGCCGCGGGGGCATACGAGCAGTACTTC